These 18 T cell receptor beta chains were all obtained from the same sample, sequenced in a study of blood T cell repertoires in COVID-19. TCRdb's table, derived via immunoSEQ multiplex PCR, lists solely in-frame clones and lacks some. The top ten hold 2.2% of the sample, which has a few hundred thousand clones, about nine tenths seen once. The sample comprised peripheral blood. The receptor source for this set is a woman between 50 and 59 years old who had recovered from COVID-19.

This clone was detected only once. The chain employs TRBV4-1 and TRBJ2-1, with a weak D call TRBD2 (5 bases). The CDR3 length is 15 residues. Germline V gives CDR1 MGHRA, CDR2 YSYEKL. V was cut by 1 base and J by 8 bases, with 15 bases left in between. The CDR3 nucleotides are TGCGCCAGCAGCCAAGTCGGAACTAGGATGGATGAGCAGTTCTTC. Translating gives CASSQVGTRMDEQFF.

The chain carries TRBV28 and TRBJ1-2; 11 positions agree with TRBD1. Looked up from germline, CDR1 is MDHEN and CDR2 is SYDVKM. Germline trimming cut 6 bases from V and 7 bases from J; bases unmatched to any gene: 10. The CDR3 has 15 residues. The CDR3: CASSTPGQGDSGYTF. The DNA of the CDR3 is TGTGCCAGCAGCACCCCGGGACAGGGGGATTCTGGCTACACCTTC.

This chain connects TRBV29-1 to TRBJ2-3, with 9 bases matching TRBD1. The CDR3 consists of 15 residues. Germline V gives CDR1 SQVTM, CDR2 ANQGSEA. V lost 5 bases to trimming and J lost 4 bases; unmatched junction nucleotides: 10. The CDR3 nucleotides read TGCAGCGTTTTCCGGACAGGGGCTCTCCCAGATACGCAGTATTTT. This translates into CSVFRTGALPDTQYF.

This clone has only one observation. This chain joins TRBV4-3 and TRBJ2-3; maybe TRBD2 (5 bases). The CDR3 is 17 amino acids. Germline V gene lookup returns CDR1 LGHNA and CDR2 YSLEER. Between the trimmed V and J ends, which lost 3 bases and 0 bases, there was a span of 16 bases. The CDR3 nucleotides are TGCGCCAGCAGCCAGGCTACGACTATCTCGAGCACAGATACGCAGTATTTT. This sequence encodes CASSQATTISSTDTQYF.

There are a few counts of this clone. V gene TRBV29-1 combines with J gene TRBJ1-2, with 10 bases that match TRBD1. This CDR3 spans 14 amino acids. With V trimmed by 6 bases and J by 7 bases, 11 bases remained unmatched. From germline, CDR1 is SQVTM and CDR2 ANQGSEA. CDR3 DNA sequence: TGCAGCGTCCGACAGGGGGCCCAGGGTTTTGGCTACACCTTC. Encoded protein: CSVRQGAQGFGYTF.

V is TRBV5-4 and J is TRBJ1-1; 7 bases fit TRBD1. The CDR3 runs to 13 residues. Trimming cost V 3 bases and J 8 bases; bases outside gene matches: 7. Germline loops: CDR1 SGHNT, CDR2 YYREEE (reference sequence). The CDR3 DNA follows: TGTGCCAGCAGCTACCGGGACAGTAACGAAGCTTTCTTT. This translates into CASSYRDSNEAFF. Together with reference TRBV5-4 and TRBJ1-1, the CDR3 gives the full variable domain: ETGVTQSPTHLIKTRGQQVTLRCSSQSGHNTVSWYQQALGQGPQFIFQYYREEENGRGNFPPRFSGLQFPNYSSELNVNALELDDSALYLCASSYRDSNEAFFGQGTRLTVV.

The CDR3 nucleotides read TGTGCCAGCATCGAACCGGGACTAGCGGAGTACAATGAGCAGTTCTTC. The encoded protein is CASIEPGLAEYNEQFF. The chain recombines TRBV2 with TRBJ2-1, with TRBD2 matching 11 bases. The CDR3 covers 16 residues. J gave up 4 bases and V 7 bases, and 9 bases lay outside the gene matches. The germline gives CDR1 SNHLY, CDR2 FYNNEI.

V and J are TRBV6-2 or TRBV6-3 and TRBJ2-7; TRBD1 agrees at 9 bases. V was pared by 4 bases and J by 7 bases, with 8 bases of the junction left unmatched. This CDR3 has 14 amino acids. Germline V lookup: CDR1 MNHEY, CDR2 SVGEGT. The DNA of the CDR3 is TGTGCCAGCAGTTTCCCGGACAGGGGTAGGGAGCAGTACTTC. Translation gives CASSFPDRGREQYF.

The V and J genes are TRBV28 and TRBJ2-1; no reliable D call. CDR1 and CDR2 (germline): MDHEN, SYDVKM. This CDR3 comprises 13 residues. Trimming pared 3 bases from V and 4 bases from J, leaving 7 bases between. The CDR3 loop reads CASSLGKYNEQFF. CDR3 in DNA: TGTGCCAGCAGTTTGGGCAAGTACAATGAGCAGTTCTTC.

This sequence joins TRBV5-4 and TRBJ2-2, with TRBD1 matching over 8 bases. The ends lost 4 bases at V and 8 bases at J; junction bases unmatched: 10. Germline CDR1 is SGHNT and CDR2 is YYREEE (reference sequence). The CDR3 has 15 amino acids. CDR3 in amino acids: CASSPERGDRGELFF. The CDR3 bases are TGTGCCAGCAGCCCGGAGAGGGGGGACAGGGGGGAGCTGTTTTTT.

The rearrangement uses TRBV28 and TRBJ2-7; 11 nucleotides line up with TRBD2. This CDR3 spans 18 amino acids. Germline CDR1 reads MDHEN; CDR2 reads SYDVKM. V gave up 2 bases and J gave up 0 bases; unmatched junction bases: 9. This CDR3 is CASSLKLAGVRSSYEQYF. CDR3 nucleotides: TGTGCCAGCAGTTTAAAACTAGCGGGAGTCCGGAGCTCCTACGAGCAGTACTTC.

The chain has TRBV7-6 and TRBJ2-3; D perhaps matches TRBD2 (5 bases). V lost 5 bases and J lost 1, with 16 bases in between. The CDR3 spans 16 residues. Per germline, CDR1 SGHVS and CDR2 FNYEAQ. The chain's CDR3 is CASSGSHGIRTDTQYF. CDR3 coding DNA: TGTGCCAGCAGCGGGAGCCACGGAATTCGCACAGATACGCAGTATTTT.

This clone was seen once. This sequence joins TRBV2 and TRBJ2-1; 8 nucleotides match TRBD2. The CDR3 covers 16 residues. The germline V gene encodes CDR1 SNHLY and CDR2 FYNNEI. After removal of 1 base from V and 2 bases from J, the junction contained 4 bases not matched to a gene. The CDR3: CASSEDAGGPYNEQFF. DNA of the CDR3: TGTGCCAGCAGTGAAGATGCGGGAGGCCCCTACAATGAGCAGTTCTTC.

V and J are TRBV5-4 and TRBJ1-1; TRBD1 is a possible D gene (6 bases). Trimming shortened V by 9 bases and J by 1 base, and 13 bases separated the two germline ends. The length of the CDR3 is 13 residues. Per germline, CDR1 SGHNT and CDR2 YYREEE (reference sequence). The CDR3 DNA reads as TGTGCCATTAGGGGCAGGGGGAACACTGAAGCTTTCTTT. Protein: CAIRGRGNTEAFF.

This chain uses TRBV15 with TRBJ2-1; 10 positions agree with TRBD1. The CDR3 extends over 12 amino acids. Trimming at V came to 9 bases and at J to 7 bases, leaving 3 bases not matched to a gene. Germline CDR1 LNHNV, CDR2 YYDKDF (reference sequence). CDR3 protein: CATGDRGNEQFF. CDR3 sequence (DNA): TGTGCCACGGGGGACAGGGGAAATGAGCAGTTCTTC.

The chain has TRBV19 and TRBJ1-5; 8 positions agree with TRBD1. Germline V gene lookup returns CDR1 LNHDA and CDR2 SQIVND (reference sequence). The trim removed 8 bases at V and 6 bases at J, leaving 12 bases unmatched. CDR3 length: 15 amino acids. The CDR3 reads CASGEQGVIGQPQHF. CDR3 nucleotide sequence: TGTGCCAGTGGAGAACAGGGGGTTATCGGTCAGCCCCAGCATTTT.

J is TRBJ2-7 and V is TRBV15, with D perhaps matching TRBD2 (5 bases). This CDR3 has 17 amino acids. Trimming took 0 bases from V and 3 from J, leaving 18 bases between them. Germline CDR1 is LNHNV and CDR2 is YYDKDF (reference sequence). The CDR3 loop reads CATSREWTPLKNYEQYF. CDR3 nucleotide sequence: TGTGCCACCAGCAGAGAATGGACTCCTCTCAAGAACTACGAGCAGTACTTC.

V usage is TRBV7-9 and J usage is TRBJ2-5; possible D gene TRBD2, 5 bases. V was pared by 7 bases and J by 5 bases, with 20 bases between. From germline, CDR1 is SEHNR and CDR2 FQNEAQ (reference sequence). The CDR3 is 15 amino acids. The CDR3 coding sequence is TGTGCCAGCACCCTACGCGGCGGCGGCGGGGAGACCCAGTACTTC. This encodes CASTLRGGGGETQYF.